Presented here are 4 T cell receptor beta chains from one specimen sequenced in a study of blood T cells in healthy people across ages. A J-beta primer mix and a sample-barcoded 5' primer were used in a second PCR of roughly 7 to 12 cycles. TCRdb processed the 5' RACE reads anew with MiXCR; each CDR3 protein has one entry. This sample has about 1 million distinct CDR3 sequences, with about 23% found just once. The same sample was also studied in work on T cells of mothers and their children.

The specimen sequenced was blood. The source is a girl aged 2 to 9 in good health.

This clonotype occurred a few times. The J gene is TRBJ2-3, the V gene TRBV7-3, with a possible D match to TRBD1 (7 bases). The germline gives CDR1 SGHTA, CDR2 FQGTGA. Trimming removed 4 bases at V and 4 bases at J, with 24 bases between. The CDR3 has 18 residues. Written as DNA, the CDR3 is TGTGCCAGCAGCTCCTCAGGGGGGAGACGGAGTGGGTCAGATACGCAGTATTTT. This encodes CASSSSGGRRSGSDTQYF.

This chain connects TRBV29-1 to TRBJ1-2; D is undetermined. V lost 6 bases, J lost 2 bases, and 10 bases lay in between. CDR1 and CDR2 (germline): SQVTM, ANQGSEA. This CDR3 spans 12 amino acids. The CDR3 protein is CSVADGNYGYTF. The CDR3, as DNA: TGCAGCGTCGCGGACGGGAACTATGGCTACACCTTC. Using reference TRBV29-1 and TRBJ1-2 for the parts outside the CDR3, the full variable domain is SAVISQKPSRDICQRGTSLTIQCQVDSQVTMMFWYRQQPGQSLTLIATANQGSEATYESGFVIDKFPISRPNLTFSTLTVSNMSPEDSSIYLCSVADGNYGYTFGSGTRLTVV.

The chain joins TRBV25-1 to TRBJ2-5; D perhaps matches TRBD1 (6 bases). The CDR3 loop spans 13 amino acids. Germline V gives CDR1 MGHDK, CDR2 SYGVNS. Trimming left V 4 bases short and J 4 bases short, with 10 bases between. Written as DNA, the CDR3 is TGTGCCAGCAGTGGTAGACAGGCAGAGACCCAGTACTTC. It encodes CASSGRQAETQYF.

The chain employs TRBV11-2 and TRBJ2-3; D is possibly TRBD2 (6 bases). The J call may not be correct, given that the DNA end is closer to TRBJ2-4. The germline V gene encodes CDR1 SGHAT and CDR2 FQNNGV. This CDR3 contains 14 residues. The CDR3 is CASSLFAGSGIQYF. The CDR3 region has the DNA TGTGCCAGCAGCTTATTTGCGGGGTCAGGCATTCAGTACTTC.